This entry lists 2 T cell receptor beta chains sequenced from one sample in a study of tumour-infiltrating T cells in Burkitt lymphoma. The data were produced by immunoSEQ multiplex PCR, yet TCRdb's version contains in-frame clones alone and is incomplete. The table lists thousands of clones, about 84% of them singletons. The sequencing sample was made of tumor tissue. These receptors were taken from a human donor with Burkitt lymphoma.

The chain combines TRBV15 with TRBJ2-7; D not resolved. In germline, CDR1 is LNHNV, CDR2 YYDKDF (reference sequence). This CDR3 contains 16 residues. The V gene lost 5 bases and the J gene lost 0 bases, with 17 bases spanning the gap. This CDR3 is CATSEVTRSGSYEQYF. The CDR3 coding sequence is TGTGCCACCAGCGAAGTAACCCGTAGTGGCTCCTACGAGCAGTACTTC.

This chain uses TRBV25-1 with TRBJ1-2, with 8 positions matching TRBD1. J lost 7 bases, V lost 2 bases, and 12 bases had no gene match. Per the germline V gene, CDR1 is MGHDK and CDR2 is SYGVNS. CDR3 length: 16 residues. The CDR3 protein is CASSEADRGMGSGYTF. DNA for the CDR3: TGTGCCAGCAGTGAAGCCGACAGGGGAATGGGAAGTGGCTACACCTTC.